The entry below gives a single T cell receptor (beta chain) sequence along with its context. Its matching antigen is unknown. The source of the sample is a study of shared clonotypes between healthy human individuals. The study, taken as a whole, reports: It was observed that roughly 5.1% of naive CD4 clonotypes were shared across four donors. Only a few donors were included, so the genetic and exposure-history diversity represented was limited.

The CDR3 totals 15 residues. The V end was cut by 3 bases, the J end by 0 bases, with 7 bases between. Germline V lookup: CDR1 SGDLS, CDR2 YYNGEE. Naive-designated CD8 cells lacked CD45RO, were positively enriched for CCR7, and omitted terminally differentiated effector memory CD45RA+ cells. Per the original methods: In the immunoSEQ data, sequences were junction-only and lacked quality scores, so filtering differed. TCRdb's copy holds only in-frame clones and misses some; the assay was immunoSEQ multiplex PCR. D and trimming come from the DNA, and the V and J calls and clone size come from that table. The sample has around 2,000,000 clones; 85% to 95% are singletons.

The sequence was collected from a man younger than 30 in good health. The sample taken for sequencing was naive CD8+ T cells sorted from blood. This chain uses TRBV9 with TRBJ2-6; D unresolved. The DNA of the CDR3 is TGTGCCAGCAGCGGGTTGATCTCTGGGGCCAACGTCCTGACTTTC. This gives the protein CASSGLISGANVLTF.